This record looks at one T cell receptor (beta chain) sequence and its context. This CDR3 has 14 amino acids. The germline V and J ends were trimmed by 3 bases and 3 bases, with 12 bases remaining between them. Germline V gene sequence: CDR1 MNHNS, CDR2 SASEGT. These data originate in a study of control samples from healthy donors and cancer patients. Method: immunoSEQ multiplex PCR; TCRdb's copy keeps in-frame clones and lacks some. The profile shows 70,000 or so clones, about 90% of them singletons. This sequence joins TRBV6-1 and TRBJ2-7; tentative D call: TRBD1 (6 bases). The sequenced sample was PBMCs. This TCR was recovered from a man in his fifties or sixties with lung cancer. CDR3 loop: CASSENRVYYEQYV. CDR3 nucleotides: TGTGCCAGCAGTGAGAACAGGGTCTACTACGAGCAGTACGTC.